Following are 7 T cell receptor beta chains from one sample sequenced in a study of blood T cell repertoires in COVID-19. The table came from immunoSEQ multiplex PCR; TCRdb's copy has only in-frame clones and leaves some out. The sample has some 500,000 clones, roughly 91% seen once; the top ten hold 7.8%. Sequencing used peripheral blood. The receptors derive from a woman between 45 and 65 years old with COVID-19, enrolled during active disease.

J is TRBJ2-1 and V is TRBV4-1; TRBD1 might be the D (5 bases). Germline lookup yields CDR1 MGHRA and CDR2 YSYEKL. V lost 0 bases and J lost 6, with 9 bases in between. This CDR3 is built from 14 residues. CDR3 protein: CASSQDPRANEQFF. The CDR3 DNA is TGCGCCAGCAGCCAAGACCCCAGGGCCAATGAGCAGTTCTTC.

This CDR3 is CASSQATGESAFF. The CDR3 nucleotides are TGTGCCAGCAGCCAAGCCACCGGGGAGTCGGCTTTCTTT. This chain links TRBV3-1 (or the pseudogene TRBV3-2) with TRBJ1-1; D is undetermined. Germline CDR1 reads LGHDT; CDR2 reads YNNKEL (reference sequence). This CDR3 spans 13 amino acids. Trimming took off 1 base at V and 11 bases at J, with 14 bases between the two ends.

CDR3 DNA: TGTGCCAGCAGCCCCCCGGGGTGGCGGGACGGAAAGCAGTACTTC. It specifies CASSPPGWRDGKQYF. The chain couples TRBV11-1 to TRBJ2-7, with a possible D match to TRBD2 (6 bases). Germline V gene lookup returns CDR1 SGHAT and CDR2 FQDESV (reference sequence). Trimming removed 5 bases at V and 8 bases at J, with 22 bases between. The CDR3 runs 15 residues.

The V call is TRBV3-1 (or the pseudogene TRBV3-2), the J call TRBJ1-2; 7 bases agree with TRBD1. The V gene's germline CDR1 is LGHDT and CDR2 YNNKEL (reference sequence). The CDR3 totals 15 residues. The trim removed 2 bases at V and 2 bases at J, leaving 5 bases unmatched. The CDR3 bases are TGTGCCAGCAGCCAATTGTCGACAGGGAACTATGGCTACACCTTC. Its protein product is CASSQLSTGNYGYTF.

The genes are TRBV25-1 and TRBJ2-5; tentative D call: TRBD2 (5 bases). Trimming took off 3 bases at V and 5 bases at J, with 19 bases between the two ends. This CDR3 is 16 amino acids long. Germline loops: CDR1 MGHDK, CDR2 SYGVNS. The CDR3 nucleotides are TGTGCCAGCAGTGAGAGGTTTGGAAAGAGGGTTGAGACCCAGTACTTC. Protein: CASSERFGKRVETQYF.

This clone was counted a single time. A much larger clone lies a single base off, so this may be a read error. Other nucleotide sequences from this sample produce the same CDR3. The chain uses TRBV12-3 or TRBV12-4 and TRBJ1-1; D gene unclear. This CDR3 has 13 amino acids. V gave up 2 bases and J gave up 2 bases, with 6 bases separating them. The CDR3 region is CASSLQVNTEAFF. CDR3 in DNA: TGTGCCAGCAGTTTACAGGTCAACACTGAAGCTTTCTTT.

This clone was observed a single time. This chain connects TRBV19 to TRBJ2-1; 7 bases fit TRBD2. Germline CDR1 and CDR2: LNHDA and SQIVND (reference sequence). V shed 9 bases, J shed 5 bases, and the junction held 7 bases outside the gene matches. CDR3 length equals 13 residues. CDR3 loop: CASAPGLNNEQFF. CDR3 DNA: TGTGCCAGCGCTCCGGGACTAAACAATGAGCAGTTCTTC.